This entry concerns a single TCR beta chain. The record originates from a study of blood T cell repertoires in COVID-19. Study information: Material from acute and convalescent COVID-19 was sourced from the United States, Italy and Spain.

As processed by the authors: From reference gene primer amplification, estimates of nucleated cell counts were derived. TCRdb's table, derived via immunoSEQ multiplex PCR, lists solely in-frame clones and lacks some. Clone size and V and J calls were adopted from that table, with D and trimming inferred from the DNA. The sample yields roughly 160,000 clones, roughly 85% seen once. The V gene's germline CDR1 is MNHNY and CDR2 SVGAGI (reference sequence). V lost 5 bases, J lost 3 bases, and 4 bases stayed unmatched. The CDR3 spans 15 residues. The source is a man aged 35-49 years with acute or convalescent COVID-19. J is TRBJ2-6 and V is TRBV6-6, with TRBD1 matching over 7 bases. The source material was peripheral blood. The CDR3, as DNA: TGTGCCAGCAGTAACACAGGGGTTGGGGCCAACGTCCTGACTTTC. Protein: CASSNTGVGANVLTF.